A selection of T cell receptor beta chains follows, all from one sample in a study of blood T cells in healthy people across ages. MiXCR was run by TCRdb on the 5' RACE reads, yielding one entry per CDR3 protein. The profile covers about 1.5 million distinct CDR3 sequences, with approximately 43% appearing a single time and under 5% taken by the ten largest. The source material was blood. These receptors all stem from a woman aged 18-29 years in good health. The CDR3 runs from the conserved cysteine through the conserved F or W. The D gene is left open where the match is weak. The size of a clone is reported for some rows only, either as once, few or many, or as a class for expanded clones.

J	D	V	size	CDR3	DNA
TRBJ1-4	.	TRBV7-2	.	CASSPGGAQNEKLFF	TGTGCCAGCAGCCCGGGGGGGGCACAAAATGAAAAACTGTTTTTT
TRBJ2-1	.	TRBV6-2/TRBV6-3	.	CASSYQGLETQFF	TGTGCCAGCAGTTACCAAGGGTTGGAGACCCAGTTCTTC
TRBJ1-2	TRBD1	TRBV3-1	once	CASSQSSTGLTDYGYTF	TGTGCCAGCAGCCAATCTTCGACAGGGCTCACTGACTATGGCTACACCTTC
TRBJ2-1	TRBD2	TRBV7-2	few	CASMLGLAGGDNEQFF	TGTGCCAGCATGCTAGGACTAGCGGGGGGGGACAATGAGCAGTTCTTC
TRBJ1-1	.	TRBV6-6	.	CASVKQRGQATGAFF	TGTGCCAGCGTTAAACAGAGAGGGCAGGCCACTGGAGCTTTCTTT
TRBJ1-2	TRBD1	TRBV6-6	few	CASSYLTGDYGYTF	TGTGCCAGCAGTTATTTGACAGGGGACTATGGCTACACCTTC
TRBJ2-7	TRBD2	TRBV12-3/TRBV12-4	.	CASSLAGGTEQYF	TGTGCCAGCAGTTTAGCCGGGGGGACTGAGCAGTACTTC
TRBJ2-3	TRBD2	TRBV20-1	.	CSARLAGVPLTQYF	TGCAGTGCTAGACTCGCGGGGGTTCCTCTTACGCAGTATTTT
TRBJ2-6	.	TRBV10-3	few	CAISVGVVGSGANVLTF	TGTGCCATCAGTGTAGGGGTAGTCGGCTCTGGGGCCAACGTCCTGACTTTC
TRBJ2-5	TRBD2	TRBV2	.	CASTKGLAVSYNEQYF	TGTGCCAGCACCAAGGGGCTAGCGGTCTCCTACAATGAGCAGTACTTC
TRBJ1-1	.	TRBV4-3	.	CASSDDRIGGINTEAFF	TGCGCCAGCAGCGACGACAGGATCGGCGGCATTAACACTGAAGCTTTCTTT
TRBJ1-5	.	TRBV29-1	.	CSVLGSIGQPQHF	TGCAGCGTTCTTGGTTCGATAGGTCAGCCCCAGCATTTT
TRBJ2-7	TRBD2	TRBV20-1	.	CSATSEYEQYF	TGCAGTGCGACTAGCGAATACGAGCAGTACTTC
TRBJ2-1	TRBD2	TRBV6-1	.	CASSEGLAGGYEQFF	TGTGCCAGCAGTGAAGGACTAGCGGGGGGGTATGAGCAGTTCTTC
TRBJ2-3	.	TRBV9	.	CASSRLGPDADTQYF	TGTGCCAGCAGTCGCCTGGGACCCGACGCAGATACGCAGTATTTT
TRBJ2-7	.	TRBV10-3	.	CAISTDKYNEQYF	TGTGCCATCAGTACGGACAAGTACAATGAGCAGTACTTC
TRBJ2-1	TRBD2	TRBV5-5	.	CASSLLGLAGSYNEQFF	TGTGCCAGCAGCTTACTAGGACTAGCCGGCTCCTACAATGAGCAGTTCTTC
TRBJ2-1	.	TRBV10-3	.	CAISGGSYNEQFF	TGTGCCATCAGTGGCGGATCCTACAATGAGCAGTTCTTC
TRBJ2-2	TRBD2	TRBV27	few	CASSSGTSGMGELFF	TGTGCCAGCAGTTCCGGGACTAGCGGGATGGGGGAGCTGTTTTTT
TRBJ1-5	TRBD1	TRBV20-1	few	CSASPRDRGGNHPQHF	TGCAGTGCTAGCCCCCGGGACAGGGGAGGGAATCACCCCCAGCATTTT
TRBJ1-6	.	TRBV20-1	.	CSASPQGPYNSPLHF	TGCAGTGCTAGCCCACAGGGCCCCTATAATTCACCCCTCCACTTT
TRBJ1-5	.	TRBV12-3/TRBV12-4	.	CASSLRVPNQPQHF	TGTGCCAGCAGCTTGCGGGTCCCCAATCAGCCCCAGCATTTT
TRBJ2-3	.	TRBV6-6	.	CASSAGQFSTDTQYF	TGTGCCAGCAGTGCCGGACAGTTTAGCACAGATACGCAGTATTTT